This is a list of T cell receptor beta chains from one sample in a study of blood T cell repertoires in COVID-19. Sequenced by immunoSEQ multiplex PCR; TCRdb stores in-frame clones only, minus some. The sample consists of approximately 470,000 clones, approximately 86% of them appearing once. Sequenced material: PBMCs or T cells enriched from blood (not recorded which). These TCRs come from a woman between 18 and 30 years old who had recovered from COVID-19. Both conserved end residues are part of each CDR3. A D gene is named only where the DNA matches it firmly. For some rows the clone size is stated as once, few or many, or as a class when expanded; others skip it.

clone_size	d_call	v_call	j_call	cdr3_nt	cdr3_aa
NA	TRBD2	TRBV11-2	TRBJ2-3	TGTGCCAGCAGCTTATACGGGGGGGGATCAGATACGCAGTATTTT	CASSLYGGGSDTQYF
NA	TRBD2	TRBV6-1	TRBJ2-3	TGTGCCAGCAGTGAGGGGGGGAACACAGATACGCAGTATTTT	CASSEGGNTDTQYF
once	TRBD2	TRBV7-9	TRBJ2-6	TGTGCCAGCAGCCTCTCCCCTGGGGGGGGATCTGGGGCCAACGTCCTGACTTTC	CASSLSPGGGSGANVLTF
NA	NA	TRBV30	TRBJ1-6	TGTGCCTGGAGTGTATTGGAAGCAGGGGCCTCCCCGGCCCTCCACTTT	CAWSVLEAGASPALHF
NA	NA	TRBV12-5	TRBJ1-1	TGTGCTAGTGGTTCTGTGGAATCTGGGGGCCCTGAAGCTTTCTTT	CASGSVESGGPEAFF
NA	TRBD1	TRBV5-1	TRBJ1-2	TGCGCCAGCAGTCCCAGGGGGCGAGGCTACACCTTC	CASSPRGRGYTF
NA	NA	TRBV7-2	TRBJ1-1	TGTGCCAGCAGCGCCCTGGGCAGGGACAACTCTGAAGCTTTCTTT	CASSALGRDNSEAFF
NA	NA	TRBV10-3	TRBJ1-2	TGTGCCATCAGTGAGGGGGCAGCGCGGACCTTC	CAISEGAARTF
NA	NA	TRBV7-6	TRBJ2-3	TGTGCCAGCAGCCCGAATCCGGGGGGCACAGATACGCAGTATTTT	CASSPNPGGTDTQYF
NA	NA	TRBV11-2	TRBJ1-1	TGTGCCAGCAGCTTATACGAGAATCTGTACACTGAAGCTTTCTTT	CASSLYENLYTEAFF
NA	NA	TRBV2	TRBJ2-5	TGTGCCACCAAGTCCTCAGGTGCCGACCAAGAGACCCAGTACTTC	CATKSSGADQETQYF
NA	NA	TRBV12-3/TRBV12-4	TRBJ1-1	TGTGCCAGCAGCCCCCAGGTTCTCACTGAAGCTTTCTTT	CASSPQVLTEAFF
once	NA	TRBV28	TRBJ2-3	TGTGCCAGCAGCAAGCGAGGGAGCACAGATACGCAGTATTTT	CASSKRGSTDTQYF
NA	NA	TRBV5-4	TRBJ2-1	TGTGCCAGCAGCGCGTCCTACAATGAGCAGTTCTTC	CASSASYNEQFF
NA	NA	TRBV12-3/TRBV12-4	TRBJ1-1	TGTGCCAGCAGTCTGCGTCGGAGAACTGAAGCTTTCTTT	CASSLRRRTEAFF
NA	TRBD1	TRBV3-1/TRBV3-2	TRBJ1-2	TGTGCCAGCAGCCAAGACGGCGGACAGGGGACATCTAACTATGGCTACACCTTC	CASSQDGGQGTSNYGYTF
once	NA	TRBV27	TRBJ2-2	TGTGCCAGCACGTCCCGAGTGGATGACGGGTACACCGGGGAGCTGTTTTTT	CASTSRVDDGYTGELFF
once	TRBD1	TRBV5-6	TRBJ1-5	TGTGCCAGCAGCTCCACCGGGACAGGGGGCAATCAGCCCCAGCATTTT	CASSSTGTGGNQPQHF
NA	TRBD2	TRBV7-6	TRBJ2-1	TGTGCCAGCAGCTTATTAGCGGGGAGCTCCTACAATGAGCAGTTCTTC	CASSLLAGSSYNEQFF
NA	TRBD1	TRBV11-2	TRBJ1-6	TGTGCCAGCAGCCCAATCCCCCGACAGGGAGAGAATTCACCCCTCCACTTT	CASSPIPRQGENSPLHF
NA	NA	TRBV12-3/TRBV12-4	TRBJ1-2	TGTGCCAGCAGTTCGGGGAGGGTGTATGGCTACACCTTC	CASSSGRVYGYTF
NA	TRBD2	TRBV5-1	TRBJ2-3	TGCGCCAGCAGCTTGGCTAGCGGGGGGGTGACAGATACGCAGTATTTT	CASSLASGGVTDTQYF
NA	NA	TRBV19	TRBJ2-7	TGTGCCAGCGCTATGAACAGGGCCAGCTCCTACGAGCAGTACTTC	CASAMNRASSYEQYF
NA	NA	TRBV4-1	TRBJ1-4	TGCGCCAGCAGCAATCCAGGGTCCCTTCCCTATGAAAAACTGTTTTTT	CASSNPGSLPYEKLFF
NA	NA	TRBV11-2	TRBJ2-3	TGTGCCAGCAGTCTCCGGGATACGCAGTATTTT	CASSLRDTQYF
NA	NA	TRBV11-3	TRBJ2-1	TGTGCCAGCAGCTCGGGGAGCAATGAGCAGTTCTTC	CASSSGSNEQFF
NA	NA	TRBV12-3/TRBV12-4	TRBJ1-4	TGTGCCAGCACCCTACCGGGGGGGGAAAAACTGTTTTTT	CASTLPGGEKLFF
NA	TRBD1	TRBV10-3	TRBJ2-1	TGTGCCATCAGTGAGTTGAGTATGGGACAGGGCAAGAATGAGCAGTTCTTC	CAISELSMGQGKNEQFF
NA	TRBD1	TRBV2	TRBJ1-1	TGTGCCAGCAGTGAACGGGACAGGGGTACTGAAGCTTTCTTT	CASSERDRGTEAFF
once	NA	TRBV7-9	TRBJ1-1	TGTGCCAGCAGCCTTTCCCGGGGGGAAGCTTTCTTT	CASSLSRGEAFF
NA	NA	TRBV2	TRBJ2-7	TGTGCCAGCAGCCCCACGGGTAACGAGCAGTACTTC	CASSPTGNEQYF
NA	NA	TRBV27	TRBJ2-1	TGTGCCAGCAGTACCACAGGGCCCTACAATGAGCAGTTCTTC	CASSTTGPYNEQFF
NA	NA	TRBV10-1	TRBJ2-3	TGCGCCACTTCGGGGTACAGCACAGATACGCAGTATTTT	CATSGYSTDTQYF
NA	TRBD2	TRBV5-4	TRBJ2-7	TGTGCCAGCACCCGCTCAAGGGAGGGCGAGCAGTACTTC	CASTRSREGEQYF
NA	NA	TRBV19	TRBJ1-1	TGTGCCAGTAAGCGAGCGAACACTGAAGCTTTCTTT	CASKRANTEAFF
NA	TRBD2	TRBV11-2	TRBJ2-5	TGTGCCAGCAGCTTTTGGGGACTAGCGGGGGCCCAAGAGACCCAGTACTTC	CASSFWGLAGAQETQYF
NA	NA	TRBV6-4	TRBJ1-6	TGTGCCAGCAGTGACTGGGGGGTGGCAGATTCACCCCTCCACTTT	CASSDWGVADSPLHF
NA	TRBD1	TRBV19	TRBJ1-5	TGTGCCAGTAGTATGGACAGGGGTACTATGCAGCCCCAGCATTTT	CASSMDRGTMQPQHF
NA	NA	TRBV30	TRBJ2-7	TGTGCCTGGCGGGTCTGGCCCTCCTACGAGCAGTACTTC	CAWRVWPSYEQYF
once	TRBD1	TRBV29-1	TRBJ2-5	TGCAGCGTTTCCCCGGACAGGGTTAGGGAGACCCAGTACTTC	CSVSPDRVRETQYF
NA	TRBD2	TRBV6-5	TRBJ2-1	TGTGCCAGCAGTTACATCAGGACTAGCGGCAATGAGCAGTTCTTC	CASSYIRTSGNEQFF
NA	TRBD1	TRBV6-1	TRBJ1-2	TGTGCCAGCAGTGAAGAGATAATCGGCGACAGGGGCAATGGCTACACCTTC	CASSEEIIGDRGNGYTF
NA	NA	TRBV12-3/TRBV12-4	TRBJ1-2	TGTGCCAGCAGTTTAGACAGGTACTATGGCTACACCTTC	CASSLDRYYGYTF
NA	TRBD1	TRBV6-1	TRBJ1-4	TGTGCCAGCAGTGACCGAGGGACAGGGGAAGGGGAAAAACTGTTTTTT	CASSDRGTGEGEKLFF
NA	TRBD1	TRBV28	TRBJ1-4	TGTGCCAGCACCAGGGGGGCCCTTAATGAAAAACTGTTTTTT	CASTRGALNEKLFF